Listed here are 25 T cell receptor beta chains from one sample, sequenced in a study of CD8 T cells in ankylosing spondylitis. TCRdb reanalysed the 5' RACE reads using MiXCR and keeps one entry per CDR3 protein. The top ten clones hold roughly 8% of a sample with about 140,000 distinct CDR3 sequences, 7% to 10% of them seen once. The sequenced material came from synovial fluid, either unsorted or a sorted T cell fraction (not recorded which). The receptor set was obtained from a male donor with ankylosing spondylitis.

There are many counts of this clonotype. CDR3 amino acids: CASSFRGVWDEQFF. Written as DNA, the CDR3 is TGTGCCAGCAGCTTCCGGGGGGTTTGGGATGAGCAGTTCTTC. This chain uses TRBV7-9 with TRBJ2-1, with TRBD2 matching over 7 bases. Per germline, CDR1 SEHNR and CDR2 FQNEAQ (reference sequence). V shed 3 bases and J 8 bases; nucleotides not matched to a gene: 7. The CDR3 length is 14 residues.

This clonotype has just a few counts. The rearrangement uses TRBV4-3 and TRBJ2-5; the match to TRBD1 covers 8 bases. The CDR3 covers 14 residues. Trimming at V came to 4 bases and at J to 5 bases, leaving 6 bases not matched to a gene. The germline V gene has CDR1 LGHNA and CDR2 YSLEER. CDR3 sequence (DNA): TGCGCCAGCAGCCCTCAGACAGGGGTGGAGACCCAGTACTTC. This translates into CASSPQTGVETQYF.

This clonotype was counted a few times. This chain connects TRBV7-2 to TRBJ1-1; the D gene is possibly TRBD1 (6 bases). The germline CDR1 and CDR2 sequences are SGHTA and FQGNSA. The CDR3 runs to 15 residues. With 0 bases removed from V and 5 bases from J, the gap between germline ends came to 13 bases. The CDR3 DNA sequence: TGTGCCAGCAGCTTAGCTAACAGGGTGGAGACTGAAGCTTTCTTT. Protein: CASSLANRVETEAFF.

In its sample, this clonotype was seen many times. Here the CDR3 reads CSAILPGVAEQYF. CDR3 DNA: TGCAGTGCCATCCTGCCGGGGGTGGCCGAGCAGTACTTC. This chain connects TRBV20-1 to TRBJ2-7; D is perhaps TRBD2 (6 bases). The germline V gene has CDR1 DFQATT and CDR2 SNEGSKA (reference sequence). V was cut by 6 bases and J by 6 bases, with 18 bases left in between. CDR3 length equals 13 residues.

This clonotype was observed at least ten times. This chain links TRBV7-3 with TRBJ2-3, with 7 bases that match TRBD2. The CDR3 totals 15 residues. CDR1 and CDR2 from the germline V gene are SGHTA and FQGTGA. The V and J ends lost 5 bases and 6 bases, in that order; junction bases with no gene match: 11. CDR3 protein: CASSPGGSWGDTQYF. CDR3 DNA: TGTGCCAGCAGCCCCGGGGGGAGTTGGGGCGATACGCAGTATTTT.

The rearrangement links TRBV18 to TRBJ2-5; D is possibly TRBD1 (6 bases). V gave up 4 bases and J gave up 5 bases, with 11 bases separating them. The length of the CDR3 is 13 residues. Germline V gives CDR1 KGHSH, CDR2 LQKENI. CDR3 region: CASSLNREETQYF. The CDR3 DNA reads TGTGCCAGCTCACTAAACAGGGAGGAGACCCAGTACTTC.

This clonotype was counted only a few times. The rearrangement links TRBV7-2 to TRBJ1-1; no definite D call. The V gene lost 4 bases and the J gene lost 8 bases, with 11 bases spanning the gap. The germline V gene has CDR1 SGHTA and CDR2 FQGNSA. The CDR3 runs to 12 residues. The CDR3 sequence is CASSYRRTEAFF. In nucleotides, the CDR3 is TGTGCCAGCAGCTACCGACGGACGGAAGCTTTCTTT.

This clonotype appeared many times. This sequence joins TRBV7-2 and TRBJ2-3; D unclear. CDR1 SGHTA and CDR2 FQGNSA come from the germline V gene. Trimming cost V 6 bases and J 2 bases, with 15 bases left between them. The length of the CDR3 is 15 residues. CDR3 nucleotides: TGTGCCAGCAGTCCCGAGCCAAAAAACACAGATACGCAGTATTTT. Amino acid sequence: CASSPEPKNTDTQYF.

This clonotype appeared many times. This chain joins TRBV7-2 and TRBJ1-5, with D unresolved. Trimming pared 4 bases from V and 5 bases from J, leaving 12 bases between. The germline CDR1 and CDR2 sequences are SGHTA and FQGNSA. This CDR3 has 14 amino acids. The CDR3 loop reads CASSSLGSYQPQHF. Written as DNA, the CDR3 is TGTGCCAGCAGCTCCCTCGGGTCTTATCAGCCCCAGCATTTT.

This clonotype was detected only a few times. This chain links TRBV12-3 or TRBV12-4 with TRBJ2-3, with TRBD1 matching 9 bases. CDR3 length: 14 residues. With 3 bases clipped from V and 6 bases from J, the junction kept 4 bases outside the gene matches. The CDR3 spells CASSLGQGFDTQYF. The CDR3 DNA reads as TGTGCCAGCAGTTTGGGACAGGGCTTCGATACGCAGTATTTT.

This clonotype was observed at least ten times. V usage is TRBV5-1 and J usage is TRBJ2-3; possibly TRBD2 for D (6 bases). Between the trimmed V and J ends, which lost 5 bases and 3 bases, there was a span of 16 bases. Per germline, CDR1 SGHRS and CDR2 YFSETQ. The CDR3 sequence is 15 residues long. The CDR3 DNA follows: TGCGCCAGCAGGCCTCCTGGACTATTAACAGATACGCAGTATTTT. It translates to CASRPPGLLTDTQYF. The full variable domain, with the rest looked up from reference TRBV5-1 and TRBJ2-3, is KAGVTQTPRYLIKTRGQQVTLSCSPISGHRSVSWYQQTPGQGLQFLFEYFSETQRNKGNFPGRFSGRQFSNSRSEMNVSTLELGDSALYLCASRPPGLLTDTQYFGPGTRLTVL.

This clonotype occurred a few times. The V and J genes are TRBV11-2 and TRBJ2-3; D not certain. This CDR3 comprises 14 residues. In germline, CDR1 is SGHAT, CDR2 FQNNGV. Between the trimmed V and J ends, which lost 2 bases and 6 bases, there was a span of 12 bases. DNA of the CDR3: TGTGCCAGCAGCTTATCTGGCCCGGTGGATACGCAGTATTTT. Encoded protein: CASSLSGPVDTQYF.

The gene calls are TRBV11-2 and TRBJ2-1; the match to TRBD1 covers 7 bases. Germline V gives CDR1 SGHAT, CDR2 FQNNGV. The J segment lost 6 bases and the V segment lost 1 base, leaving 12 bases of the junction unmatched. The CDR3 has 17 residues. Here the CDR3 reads CASSLGSGTESLNEQFF. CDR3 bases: TGTGCCAGCAGCTTAGGCTCTGGGACAGAGTCCCTCAATGAGCAGTTCTTC.

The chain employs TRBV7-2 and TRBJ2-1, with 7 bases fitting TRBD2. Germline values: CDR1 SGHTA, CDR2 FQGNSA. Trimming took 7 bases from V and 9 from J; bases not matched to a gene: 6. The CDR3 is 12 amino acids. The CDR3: CASTWGGSEQFF. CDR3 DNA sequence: TGTGCCAGCACTTGGGGGGGAAGTGAGCAGTTCTTC.

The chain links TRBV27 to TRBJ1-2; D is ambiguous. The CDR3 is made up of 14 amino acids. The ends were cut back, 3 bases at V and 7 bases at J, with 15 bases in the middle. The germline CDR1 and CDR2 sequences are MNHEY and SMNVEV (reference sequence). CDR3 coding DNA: TGTGCCAGCAGTTTCCGCGGGTTCGGTGCTGGCTACACCTTC. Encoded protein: CASSFRGFGAGYTF.

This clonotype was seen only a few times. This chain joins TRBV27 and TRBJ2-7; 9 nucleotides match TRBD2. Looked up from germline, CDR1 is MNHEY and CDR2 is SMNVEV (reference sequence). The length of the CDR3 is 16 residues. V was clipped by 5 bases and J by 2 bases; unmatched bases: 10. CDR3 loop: CASSLTISSGAYEQYF. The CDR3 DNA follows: TGTGCCAGCAGTCTAACAATCTCTAGCGGGGCCTACGAGCAGTACTTC.

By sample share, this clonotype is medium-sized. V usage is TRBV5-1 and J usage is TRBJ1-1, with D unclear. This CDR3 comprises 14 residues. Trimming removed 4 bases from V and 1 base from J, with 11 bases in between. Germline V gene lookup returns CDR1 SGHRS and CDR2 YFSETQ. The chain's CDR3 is CASSEDYRNTEAFF. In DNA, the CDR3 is TGCGCCAGCAGCGAAGACTACAGGAACACTGAAGCTTTCTTT. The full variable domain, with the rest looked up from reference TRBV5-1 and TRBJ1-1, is KAGVTQTPRYLIKTRGQQVTLSCSPISGHRSVSWYQQTPGQGLQFLFEYFSETQRNKGNFPGRFSGRQFSNSRSEMNVSTLELGDSALYLCASSEDYRNTEAFFGQGTRLTVV.

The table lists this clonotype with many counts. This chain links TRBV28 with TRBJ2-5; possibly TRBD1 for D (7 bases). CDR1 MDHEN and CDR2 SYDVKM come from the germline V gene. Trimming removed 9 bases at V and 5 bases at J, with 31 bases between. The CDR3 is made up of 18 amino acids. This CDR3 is CASRRAGSGGSEWETQYF. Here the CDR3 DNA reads TGTGCCAGTAGAAGGGCAGGTTCAGGGGGGTCCGAATGGGAGACCCAGTACTTC. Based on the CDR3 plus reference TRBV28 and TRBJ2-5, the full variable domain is DVKVTQSSRYLVKRTGEKVFLECVQDMDHENMFWYRQDPGLGLRLIYFSYDVKMKEKGDIPEGYSVSREKKERFSLILESASTNQTSMYLCASRRAGSGGSEWETQYFGPGTRLLVL.

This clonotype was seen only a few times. CDR3 loop: CASRSGGSLHF. The DNA for the CDR3 is TGTGCCAGCAGATCCGGGGGTTCCCTCCACTTT. The chain uses TRBV2 and TRBJ1-6, with D tentatively TRBD1 (5 bases). The CDR3 extends over 11 amino acids. Germline CDR1 SNHLY, CDR2 FYNNEI. Trimming removed 6 bases from V and 14 bases from J, with 11 bases in between.

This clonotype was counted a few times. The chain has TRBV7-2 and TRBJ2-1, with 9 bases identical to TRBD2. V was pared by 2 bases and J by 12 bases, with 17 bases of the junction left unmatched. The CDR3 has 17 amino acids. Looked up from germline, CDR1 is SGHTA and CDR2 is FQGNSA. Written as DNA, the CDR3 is TGTGCCAGCAGCTTAAGTGTCCGGACTAGCGCTAGTTGGAGGCAGTTCTTC. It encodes CASSLSVRTSASWRQFF.

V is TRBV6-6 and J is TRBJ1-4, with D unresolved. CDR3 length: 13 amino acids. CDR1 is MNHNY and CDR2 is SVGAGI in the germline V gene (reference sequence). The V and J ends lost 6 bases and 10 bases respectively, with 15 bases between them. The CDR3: CASSLGEEGKLFF. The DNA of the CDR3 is TGTGCCAGCAGCCTCGGCGAGGAAGGAAAACTGTTTTTT.

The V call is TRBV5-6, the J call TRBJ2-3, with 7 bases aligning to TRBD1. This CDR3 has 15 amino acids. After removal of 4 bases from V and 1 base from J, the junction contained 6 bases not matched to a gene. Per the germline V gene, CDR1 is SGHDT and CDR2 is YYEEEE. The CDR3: CASSRTGDGTDTQYF. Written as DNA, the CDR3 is TGTGCCAGCAGCCGTACAGGGGACGGCACAGATACGCAGTATTTT.

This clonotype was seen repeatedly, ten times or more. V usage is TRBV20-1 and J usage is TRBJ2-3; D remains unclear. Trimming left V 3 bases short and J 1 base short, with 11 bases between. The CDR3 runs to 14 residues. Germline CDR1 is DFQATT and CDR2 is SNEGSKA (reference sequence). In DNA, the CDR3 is TGCAGTGCTAGGAGCTCCCTTGGCACAGATACGCAGTATTTT. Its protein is CSARSSLGTDTQYF.

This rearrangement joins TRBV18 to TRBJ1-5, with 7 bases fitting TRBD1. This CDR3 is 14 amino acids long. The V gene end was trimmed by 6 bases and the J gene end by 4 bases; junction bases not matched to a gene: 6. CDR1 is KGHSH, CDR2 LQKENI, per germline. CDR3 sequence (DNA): TGTGCCAGCTCCCTCGGGACAGTGAATCAGCCCCAGCATTTT. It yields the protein CASSLGTVNQPQHF.

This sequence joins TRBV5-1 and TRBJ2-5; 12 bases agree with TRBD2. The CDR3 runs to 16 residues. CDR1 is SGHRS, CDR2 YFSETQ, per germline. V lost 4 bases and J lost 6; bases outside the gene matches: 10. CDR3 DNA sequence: TGCGCCAGCAGCATTTCTAGCGGGGGGGCCGGAAAGACCCAGTACTTC. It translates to CASSISSGGAGKTQYF.